This paragraph reports one T cell receptor (beta chain). This clone's antigen is unknown. Base quality data are lacking; no much larger clone is found one base away. The data belong to a study of T cell repertoires in cytomegalovirus infection (dated by TCRdb to between 2017 and 2020). Concerning the study at large: Alongside well-studied HLA-B-restricted epitopes, the peptide stimulations were aimed at recently identified HLA-C-restricted CMV epitopes, whose presentation resists viral immunomodulation. Donor HLA type was relevant to the analysis, as public TCR beta signatures indicated carriage of CMV infection together with the matching HLA type.

Overall study outcomes, separate from this receptor: The ex vivo response was dominated by HLA-C-restricted CMV-specific TCR beta clonotypes, which also provided the single most frequent clonotype in two of eight donors. In both this cohort and an independent cohort of some 350 donors, the cumulative frequency of public TCR beta family members distinguished carriers of CMV infection plus the relevant HLA type.

Sample treatment or condition, as interpreted from the label and publication: in vitro stimulation with specific CMV peptide epitopes to enrich CMV-specific T cells. The sequencing machine was an Illumina HiSeq 1500. TCRdb cleaned the public reads at Q25 with fastp, built clones with MiXCR and kept in-frame beta chains. Every distinct CDR3 protein forms one entry, paired with its most common genes and DNA. For this sample the table gives about 900,000 distinct CDR3 sequences, of which less than 40% were detected only once. About an eighth of the sample is in the top ten clones. From its cysteine to its phenylalanine, the CDR3 spans 16 amino acids. The DNA shown is the 48-base CDR3, in frame from base 1. The germline ends are 20 bases apart after V is trimmed by 4 bases and J by 3 bases. The germline V gene specifies SGDLS as CDR1 and YYNGEE as CDR2.

The chain is assembled from TRBV9 and TRBJ2-7; the D segment may tentatively be TRBD1 or TRBD2, each giving 6 matched bases. The source material was cultured CD8+ T cells from PBMCs, sampled from culture after CMV antigen stimulation. The source is a human donor in good health (CMV status not recorded). Some clones in this sample may be carry-over from other donors' samples. The bases read TGTGCCAGCAGCCCAGAAGGGGGGACCCCCCACTACGAGCAGTACTTC. This yields the protein CASSPEGGTPHYEQYF.